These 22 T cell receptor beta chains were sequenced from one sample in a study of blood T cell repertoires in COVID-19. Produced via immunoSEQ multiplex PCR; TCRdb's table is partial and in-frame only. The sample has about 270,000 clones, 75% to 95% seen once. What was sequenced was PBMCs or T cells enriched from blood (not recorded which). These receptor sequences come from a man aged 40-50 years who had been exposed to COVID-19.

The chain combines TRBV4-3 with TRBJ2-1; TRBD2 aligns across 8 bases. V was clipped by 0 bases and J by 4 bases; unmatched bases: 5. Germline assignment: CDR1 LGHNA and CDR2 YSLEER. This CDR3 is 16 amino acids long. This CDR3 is CASSQETGRAYNEQFF. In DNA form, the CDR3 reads TGCGCCAGCAGCCAAGAAACCGGGAGGGCATACAATGAGCAGTTCTTC.

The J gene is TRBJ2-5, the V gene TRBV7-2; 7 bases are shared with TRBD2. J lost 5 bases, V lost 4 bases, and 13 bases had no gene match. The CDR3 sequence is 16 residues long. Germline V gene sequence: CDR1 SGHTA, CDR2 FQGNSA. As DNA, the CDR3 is TGTGCCAGCAGCTGGGGGGGTGGCTCTTACGAGGAGACCCAGTACTTC. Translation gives CASSWGGGSYEETQYF.

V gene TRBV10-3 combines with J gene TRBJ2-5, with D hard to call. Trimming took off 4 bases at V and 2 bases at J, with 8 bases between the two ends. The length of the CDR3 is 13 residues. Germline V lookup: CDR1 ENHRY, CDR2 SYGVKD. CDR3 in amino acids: CAISVTEQETQYF. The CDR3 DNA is TGTGCCATCAGTGTTACAGAGCAAGAGACCCAGTACTTC.

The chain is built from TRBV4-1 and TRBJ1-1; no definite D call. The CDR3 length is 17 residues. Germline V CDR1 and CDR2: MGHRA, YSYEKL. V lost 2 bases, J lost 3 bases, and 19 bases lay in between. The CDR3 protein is CASSQRPSGKVDTEAFF. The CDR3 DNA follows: TGCGCCAGCAGCCAAAGACCATCGGGGAAAGTAGACACTGAAGCTTTCTTT.

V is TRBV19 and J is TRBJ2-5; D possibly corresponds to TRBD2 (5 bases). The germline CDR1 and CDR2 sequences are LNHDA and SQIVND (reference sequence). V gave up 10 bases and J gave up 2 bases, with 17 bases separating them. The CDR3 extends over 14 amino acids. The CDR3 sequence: CATRPRSGQETQYF. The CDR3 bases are TGTGCCACCCGACCTAGAAGCGGTCAAGAGACCCAGTACTTC. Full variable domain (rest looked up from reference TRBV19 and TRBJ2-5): DGGITQSPKYLFRKEGQNVTLSCEQNLNHDAMYWYRQDPGQGLRLIYYSQIVNDFQKGDIAEGYSVSREKKESFPLTVTSAQKNPTAFYLCATRPRSGQETQYFGPGTRLLVL.

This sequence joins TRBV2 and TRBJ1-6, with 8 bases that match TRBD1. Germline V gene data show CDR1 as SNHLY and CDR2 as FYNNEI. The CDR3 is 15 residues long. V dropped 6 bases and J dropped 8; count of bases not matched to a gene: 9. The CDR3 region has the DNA TGTGCCAGCAGGCGCCGAACAGGGGGGGATTCACCCCTCCACTTT. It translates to CASRRRTGGDSPLHF.

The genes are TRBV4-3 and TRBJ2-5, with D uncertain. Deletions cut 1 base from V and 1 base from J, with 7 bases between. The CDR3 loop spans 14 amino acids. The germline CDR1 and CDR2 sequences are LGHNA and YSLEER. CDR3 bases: TGCGCCAGCAGCCAAGGGCCATTCCAAGAGACCCAGTACTTC. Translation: CASSQGPFQETQYF.

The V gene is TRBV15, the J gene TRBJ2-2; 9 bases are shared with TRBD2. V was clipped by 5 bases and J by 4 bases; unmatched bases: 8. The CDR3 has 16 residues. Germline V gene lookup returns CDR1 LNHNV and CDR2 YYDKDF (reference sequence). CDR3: CATSVISGSPTGELFF. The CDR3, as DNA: TGTGCCACCAGCGTCATTAGCGGGAGTCCCACCGGGGAGCTGTTTTTT.

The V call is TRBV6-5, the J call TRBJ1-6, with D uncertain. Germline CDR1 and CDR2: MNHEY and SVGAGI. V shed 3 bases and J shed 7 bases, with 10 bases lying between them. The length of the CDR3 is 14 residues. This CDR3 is CASSYLEENSPLHF. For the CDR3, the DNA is TGTGCCAGCAGTTATCTGGAGGAGAATTCACCCCTCCACTTT.

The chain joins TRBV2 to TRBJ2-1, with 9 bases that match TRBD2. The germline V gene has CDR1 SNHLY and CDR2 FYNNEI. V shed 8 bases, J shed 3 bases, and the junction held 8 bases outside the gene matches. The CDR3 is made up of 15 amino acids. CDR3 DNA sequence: TGTGCCAGCGGTAGTTTAGCGGGAGTCTACAATGAGCAGTTCTTC. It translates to CASGSLAGVYNEQFF.

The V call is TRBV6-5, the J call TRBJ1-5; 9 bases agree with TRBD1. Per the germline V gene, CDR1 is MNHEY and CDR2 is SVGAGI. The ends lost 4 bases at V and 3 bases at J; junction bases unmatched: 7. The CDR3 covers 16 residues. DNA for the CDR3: TGTGCCAGCAGTTCGTTGGGACAGGGCTTCAATCAGCCCCAGCATTTT. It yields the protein CASSSLGQGFNQPQHF.

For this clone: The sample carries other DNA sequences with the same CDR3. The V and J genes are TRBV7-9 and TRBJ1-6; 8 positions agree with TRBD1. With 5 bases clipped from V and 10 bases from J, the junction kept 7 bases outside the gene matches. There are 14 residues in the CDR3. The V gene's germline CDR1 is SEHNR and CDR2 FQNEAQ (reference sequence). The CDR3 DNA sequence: TGTGCCAGCAGCCTAGGACAGGGTGGCTCACCCCTCCACTTT. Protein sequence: CASSLGQGGSPLHF.

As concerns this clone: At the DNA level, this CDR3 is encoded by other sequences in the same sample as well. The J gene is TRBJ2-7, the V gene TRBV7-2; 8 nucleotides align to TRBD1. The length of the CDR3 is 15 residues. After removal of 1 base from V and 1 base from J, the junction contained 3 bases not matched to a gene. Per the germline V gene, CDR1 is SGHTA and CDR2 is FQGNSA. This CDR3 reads CASSLGTGSSYEQYF. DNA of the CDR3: TGTGCCAGCAGCTTAGGGACAGGGAGTTCCTACGAGCAGTACTTC.

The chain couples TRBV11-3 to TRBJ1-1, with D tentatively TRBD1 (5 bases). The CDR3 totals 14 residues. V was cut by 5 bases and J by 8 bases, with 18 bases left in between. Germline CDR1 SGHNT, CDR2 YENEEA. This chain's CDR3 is CASSPQVGRGEAFF. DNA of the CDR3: TGTGCCAGCAGCCCGCAGGTGGGGCGCGGCGAAGCTTTCTTT. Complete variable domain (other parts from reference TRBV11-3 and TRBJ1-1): EAGVVQSPRYKIIEKKQPVAFWCNPISGHNTLYWYLQNLGQGPELLIRYENEEAVDDSQLPKDRFSAERLKGVDSTLKIQPAELGDSAVYLCASSPQVGRGEAFFGQGTRLTVV.

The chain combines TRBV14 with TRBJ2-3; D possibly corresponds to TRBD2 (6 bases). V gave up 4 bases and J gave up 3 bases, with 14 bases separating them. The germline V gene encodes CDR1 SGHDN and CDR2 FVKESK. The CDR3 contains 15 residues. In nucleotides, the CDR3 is TGTGCCAGCAGCCGGAGGGCGGCAGGGACAGATACGCAGTATTTT. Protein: CASSRRAAGTDTQYF.

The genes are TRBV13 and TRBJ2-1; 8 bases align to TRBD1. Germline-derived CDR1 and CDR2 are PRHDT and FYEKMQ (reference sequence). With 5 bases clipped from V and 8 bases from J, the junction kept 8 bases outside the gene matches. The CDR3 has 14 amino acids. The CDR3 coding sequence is TGTGCCAGCAGCAACTCCAGGGGGCTGGATGAGCAGTTCTTC. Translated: CASSNSRGLDEQFF.

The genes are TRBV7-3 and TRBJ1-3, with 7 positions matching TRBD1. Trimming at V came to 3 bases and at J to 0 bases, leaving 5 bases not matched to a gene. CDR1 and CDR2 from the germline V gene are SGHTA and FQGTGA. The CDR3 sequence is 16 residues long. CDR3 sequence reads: CASSFSGGFSGNTIYF. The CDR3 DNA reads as TGTGCCAGCAGCTTCTCAGGGGGTTTCTCTGGAAACACCATATATTTT.

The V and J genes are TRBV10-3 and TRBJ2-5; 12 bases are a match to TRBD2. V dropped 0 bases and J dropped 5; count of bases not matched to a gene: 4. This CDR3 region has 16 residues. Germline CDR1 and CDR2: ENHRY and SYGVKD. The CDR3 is CAISESVTSGRETQYF. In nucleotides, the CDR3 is TGTGCCATCAGTGAGTCTGTCACTAGCGGGAGGGAGACCCAGTACTTC.

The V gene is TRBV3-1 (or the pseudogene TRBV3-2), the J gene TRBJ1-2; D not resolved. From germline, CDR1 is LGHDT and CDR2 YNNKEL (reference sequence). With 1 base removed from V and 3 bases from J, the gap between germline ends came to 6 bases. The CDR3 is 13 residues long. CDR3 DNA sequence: TGTGCCAGCAGCCAAGGGGCCTACTATGGCTACACCTTC. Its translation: CASSQGAYYGYTF.

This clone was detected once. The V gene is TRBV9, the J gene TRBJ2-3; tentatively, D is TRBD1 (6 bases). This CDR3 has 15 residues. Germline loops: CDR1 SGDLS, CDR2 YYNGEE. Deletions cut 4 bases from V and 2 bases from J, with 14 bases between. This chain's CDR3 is CASSLRQVATDTQYF. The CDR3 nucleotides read TGTGCCAGCAGCTTAAGACAGGTAGCCACAGATACGCAGTATTTT.

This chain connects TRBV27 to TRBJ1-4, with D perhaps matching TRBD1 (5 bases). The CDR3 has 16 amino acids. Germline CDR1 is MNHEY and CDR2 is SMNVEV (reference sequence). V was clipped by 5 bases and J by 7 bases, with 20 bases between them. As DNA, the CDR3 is TGTGCCAGCAGTCCCCTAGGGGTAGTGTCTAGTGAAAAACTGTTTTTT. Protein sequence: CASSPLGVVSSEKLFF.

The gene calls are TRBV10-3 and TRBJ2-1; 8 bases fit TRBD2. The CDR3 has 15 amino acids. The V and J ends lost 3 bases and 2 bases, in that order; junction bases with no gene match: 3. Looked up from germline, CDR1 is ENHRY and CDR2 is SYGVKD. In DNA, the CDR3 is TGTGCCATCAGTGAATCGGGGGGGACCTACAATGAGCAGTTCTTC. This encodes CAISESGGTYNEQFF.